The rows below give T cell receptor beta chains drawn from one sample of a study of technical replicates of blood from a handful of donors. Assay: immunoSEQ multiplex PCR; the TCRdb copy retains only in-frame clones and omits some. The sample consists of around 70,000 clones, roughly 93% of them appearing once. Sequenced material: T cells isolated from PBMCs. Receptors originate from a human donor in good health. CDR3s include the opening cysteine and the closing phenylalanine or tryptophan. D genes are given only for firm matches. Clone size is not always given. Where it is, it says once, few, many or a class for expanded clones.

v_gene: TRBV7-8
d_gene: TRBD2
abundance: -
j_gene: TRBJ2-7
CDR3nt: TGTGCCAGCAGCTTACGAGTCATTAGGACTAGCGGGATCCGCTCCTACGAGCAGTACTTC
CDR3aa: CASSLRVIRTSGIRSYEQYF

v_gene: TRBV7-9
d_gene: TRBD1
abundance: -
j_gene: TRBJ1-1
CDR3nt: TGTGCCAGCAGCCTCCGGACAGGGCCGGGTGTGCCTGAAGCTTTCTTT
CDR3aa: CASSLRTGPGVPEAFF

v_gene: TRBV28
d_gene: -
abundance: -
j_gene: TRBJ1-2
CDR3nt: TGTGCCAGCAGTCCATACCCGGGGGGCTACACCTTC
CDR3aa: CASSPYPGGYTF

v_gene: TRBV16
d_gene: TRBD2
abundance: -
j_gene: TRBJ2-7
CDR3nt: TGTGCCAGCAGCCAGCATCTGGGACTAGCGGGGGGCCAAGAAAGATACGAGCAGTACTTC
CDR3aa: CASSQHLGLAGGQERYEQYF

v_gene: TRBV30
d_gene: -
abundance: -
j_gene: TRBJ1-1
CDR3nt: TGTGCCTGCGACCAAGGGGCGAACACTGAAGCTTTCTTT
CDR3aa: CACDQGANTEAFF

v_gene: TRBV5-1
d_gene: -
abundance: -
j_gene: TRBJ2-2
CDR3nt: TGCGCCAGCAGCTCGACAACCAACACCGGGGAGCTGTTTTTT
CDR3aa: CASSSTTNTGELFF

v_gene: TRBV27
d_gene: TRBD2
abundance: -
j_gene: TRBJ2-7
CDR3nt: TGTGCCAGCAGTTTACTAGCGGGAGGGCTCGAGCAGTACTTC
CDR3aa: CASSLLAGGLEQYF

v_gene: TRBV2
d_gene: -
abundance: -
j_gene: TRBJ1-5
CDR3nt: TGTGCCAGCAGCCCCCAGGGGCCCCTACAATATAGCAATCAGCCCCAGCATTTT
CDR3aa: CASSPQGPLQYSNQPQHF

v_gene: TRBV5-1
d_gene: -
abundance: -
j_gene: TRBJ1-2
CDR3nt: TGCGCCAGCAGCATTCAGACAACTAACTATGGCTACACCTTC
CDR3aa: CASSIQTTNYGYTF

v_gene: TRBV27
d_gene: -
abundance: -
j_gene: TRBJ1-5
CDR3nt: TGTGCCAGCAAATCGGGGGGCCTATCTGGGCCCCAGCATTTT
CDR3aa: CASKSGGLSGPQHF

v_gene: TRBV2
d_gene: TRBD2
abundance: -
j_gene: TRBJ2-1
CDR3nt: TGTGCCAGCAGTGGAGGGTTTGGAGCGGGGGAGTACAATGAGCAGTTCTTC
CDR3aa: CASSGGFGAGEYNEQFF

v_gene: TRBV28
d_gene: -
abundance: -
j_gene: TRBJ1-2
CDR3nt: TGTGCCAGCAGTTCCTTAGGGAGCTTGGATGGCTACACCTTC
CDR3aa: CASSSLGSLDGYTF

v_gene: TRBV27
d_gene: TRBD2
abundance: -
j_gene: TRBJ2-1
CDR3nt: TGTGCCAGCAGGAGACTAGCGGGAGGTTCGTACAATGAGCAGTTCTTC
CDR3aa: CASRRLAGGSYNEQFF

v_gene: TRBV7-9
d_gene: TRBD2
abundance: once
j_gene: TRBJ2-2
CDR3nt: TGTGCCAGCAGCCCAAGGGGCGGGAGCTATCCAGGGGAGCTGTTTTTT
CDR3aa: CASSPRGGSYPGELFF

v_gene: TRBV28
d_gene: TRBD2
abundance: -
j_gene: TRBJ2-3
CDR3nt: TGTGCCAGCACTGGAGGGAGGGGCACAGATACGCAGTATTTT
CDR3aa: CASTGGRGTDTQYF

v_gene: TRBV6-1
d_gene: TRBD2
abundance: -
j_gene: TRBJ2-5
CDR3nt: TGTGCCAGCAGTGAATGGGCGGGAGGCCAAGAGACCCAGTACTTC
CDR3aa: CASSEWAGGQETQYF

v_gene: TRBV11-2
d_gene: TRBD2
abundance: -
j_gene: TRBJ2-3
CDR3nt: TGTGCCAGCAGCCCCCGGACTAGCGGAACAGATACGCAGTATTTT
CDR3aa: CASSPRTSGTDTQYF

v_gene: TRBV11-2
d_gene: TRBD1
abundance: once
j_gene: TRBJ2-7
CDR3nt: TGTGCCAGCAGCTCCGGGACAGGGGCCTACGAGCAGTACTTC
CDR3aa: CASSSGTGAYEQYF

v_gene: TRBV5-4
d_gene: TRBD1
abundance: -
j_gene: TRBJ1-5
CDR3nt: TGTGCCAGCAGCTCGGACAGGGGCGATCAGCCCCAGCATTTT
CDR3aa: CASSSDRGDQPQHF

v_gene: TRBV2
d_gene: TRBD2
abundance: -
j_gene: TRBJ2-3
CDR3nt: TGTGCCAGCAGTGATGGACTAGAGGTGGATACGCAGTATTTT
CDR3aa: CASSDGLEVDTQYF

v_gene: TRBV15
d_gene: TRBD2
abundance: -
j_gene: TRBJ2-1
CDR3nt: TGTGCCACCAGCCCACGGACTAGCGGGAGGTATGAGCAGTTCTTC
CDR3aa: CATSPRTSGRYEQFF

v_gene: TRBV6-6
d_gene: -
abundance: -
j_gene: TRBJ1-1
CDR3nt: TGTGCCAGCAGTGACAAAGCTTTCTTT
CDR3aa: CASSDKAFF

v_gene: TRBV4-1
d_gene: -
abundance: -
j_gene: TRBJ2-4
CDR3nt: TGCGCCAGCAGCCAAGAGACAGTCCAGTACTTC
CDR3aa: CASSQETVQYF

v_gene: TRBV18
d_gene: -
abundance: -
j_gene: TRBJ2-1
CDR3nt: TGTGCCAGCTCACCACCGATCCGGGGTGAGCAGTTCTTC
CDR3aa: CASSPPIRGEQFF

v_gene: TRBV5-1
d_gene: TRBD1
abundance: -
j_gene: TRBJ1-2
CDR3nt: TGCGCCAGCAGCCGAACACAGGGGGAAGATGGCTACACCTTC
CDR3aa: CASSRTQGEDGYTF

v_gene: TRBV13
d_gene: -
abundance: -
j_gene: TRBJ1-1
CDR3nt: TGTGCCAGCAGCTTAGGACAGGAAGCTTTCTTT
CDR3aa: CASSLGQEAFF

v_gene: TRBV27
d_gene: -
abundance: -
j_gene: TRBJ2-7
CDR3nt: TGTGCCAGCAGTTTGGGAGGTCCTTACGAGCAGTACTTC
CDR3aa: CASSLGGPYEQYF

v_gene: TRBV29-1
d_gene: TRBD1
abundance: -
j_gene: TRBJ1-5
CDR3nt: TGCAGCGGGGGGGACAGCTATAGCAATCAGCCCCAGCATTTT
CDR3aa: CSGGDSYSNQPQHF

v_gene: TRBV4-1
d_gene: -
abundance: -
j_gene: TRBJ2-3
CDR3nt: TGCGCCAGCAGCTCACAGGTTCCAGATACGCAGTATTTT
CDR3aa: CASSSQVPDTQYF

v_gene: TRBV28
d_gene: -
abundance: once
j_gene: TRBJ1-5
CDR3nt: TGTGCCAGCATCCCCCAGGTGGACATCAATCAGCCCCAGCATTTT
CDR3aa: CASIPQVDINQPQHF

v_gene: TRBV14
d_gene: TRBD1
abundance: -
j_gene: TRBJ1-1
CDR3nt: TGTGCCAGCAGCCTTATGACAGGGGGCAAGGCTGAAGCTTTCTTT
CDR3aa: CASSLMTGGKAEAFF

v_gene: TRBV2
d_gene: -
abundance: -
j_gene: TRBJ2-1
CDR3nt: TGTGCCAGCAGTGATACGGGGAAGTTCTTC
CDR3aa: CASSDTGKFF

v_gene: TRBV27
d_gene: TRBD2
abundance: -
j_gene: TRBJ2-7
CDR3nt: TGTGCCAGCGCCCTGACTAGCGGGAGCCTCATCCCAGGCGAGCAGTACTTC
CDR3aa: CASALTSGSLIPGEQYF

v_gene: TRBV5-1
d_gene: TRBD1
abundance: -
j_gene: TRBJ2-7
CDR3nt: TGCGCCAGCTGCCCCAACCGGGACAGTTACGAGCAGTACTTC
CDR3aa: CASCPNRDSYEQYF

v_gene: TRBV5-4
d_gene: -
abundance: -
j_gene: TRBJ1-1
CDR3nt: TGTGCCAGCAGGGCGTCGGAGGGCGAAGCTTTCTTT
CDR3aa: CASRASEGEAFF

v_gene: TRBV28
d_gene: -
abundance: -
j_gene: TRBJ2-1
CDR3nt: TGTGCCAGCAGTTCAACAACACCTTTTGCCAATGAGCAGTTCTTC
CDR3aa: CASSSTTPFANEQFF

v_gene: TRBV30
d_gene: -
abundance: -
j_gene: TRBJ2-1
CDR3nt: TGTGCCTGGCACAGGTACTACAATGAGCAGTTCTTC
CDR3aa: CAWHRYYNEQFF

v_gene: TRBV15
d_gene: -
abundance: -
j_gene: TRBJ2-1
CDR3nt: TGTGCCACCAGCCCTCTATCCCTAGCGTTGATCCATGAGCAGTTCTTC
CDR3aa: CATSPLSLALIHEQFF

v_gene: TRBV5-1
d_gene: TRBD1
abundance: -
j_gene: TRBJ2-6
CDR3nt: TGCGCCAGCAGCTTGGGCGAGGGGGCGCTTGACCCTGGGGCCAACGTCCTGACTTTC
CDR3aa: CASSLGEGALDPGANVLTF

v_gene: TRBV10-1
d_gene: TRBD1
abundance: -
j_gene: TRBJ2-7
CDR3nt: TGCGCCAGTGGGACAGGGAGGTACGAGCAGTACTTC
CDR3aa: CASGTGRYEQYF

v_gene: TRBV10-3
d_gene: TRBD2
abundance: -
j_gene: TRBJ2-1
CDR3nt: TGTGCCATCAGTGAGCCACGGGTCCCAACGGGAGGGCCGGGGGATGAGCAGTTCTTC
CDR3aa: CAISEPRVPTGGPGDEQFF

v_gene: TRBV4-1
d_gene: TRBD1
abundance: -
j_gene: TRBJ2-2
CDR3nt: TGCGCCAGCAGCCTGGAAGGGGGCCCGAACACCGGGGAGCTGTTTTTT
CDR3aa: CASSLEGGPNTGELFF

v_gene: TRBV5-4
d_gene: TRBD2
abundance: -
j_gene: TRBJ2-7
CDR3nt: TGTGCCAGCAGCTTGAATAGCGGGAGATCGCGTTACTTC
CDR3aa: CASSLNSGRSRYF

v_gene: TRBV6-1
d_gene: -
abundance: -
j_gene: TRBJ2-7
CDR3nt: TGTGCCAGCAGTGAAGGAGCTCCGGTACAGTACTTC
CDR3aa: CASSEGAPVQYF

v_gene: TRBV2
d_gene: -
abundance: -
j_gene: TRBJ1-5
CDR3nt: TGTGCCAGCACCCTGTCCGGGAGGGGGAATCAGCCCCAGCATTTT
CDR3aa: CASTLSGRGNQPQHF

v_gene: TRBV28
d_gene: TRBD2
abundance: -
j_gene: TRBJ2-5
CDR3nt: TGTGCCAGCAGTCCTAGCGGGAAAGAGACCCAGTACTTC
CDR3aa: CASSPSGKETQYF

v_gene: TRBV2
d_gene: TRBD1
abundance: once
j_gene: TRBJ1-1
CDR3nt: TGTGCCAGCAGTGCCCTCCCCGCAGGGGGCACTGAAGCTTTCTTT
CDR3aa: CASSALPAGGTEAFF

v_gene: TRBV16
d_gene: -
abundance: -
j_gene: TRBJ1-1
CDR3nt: TGTGCCAGCAGCCAATCCGAATCCGGGTTGGGAGCTTTCTTT
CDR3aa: CASSQSESGLGAFF

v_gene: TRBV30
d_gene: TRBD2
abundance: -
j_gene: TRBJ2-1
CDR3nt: TGTGCCTGGAGAAAGGGACCAAAGACGGGGGGGACCGATGAGCAGTTCTTC
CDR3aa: CAWRKGPKTGGTDEQFF

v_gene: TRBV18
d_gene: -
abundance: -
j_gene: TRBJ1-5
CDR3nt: TGTGCCAGCTCAGACTACAAGGGCAATCAGCCCCAGCATTTT
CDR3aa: CASSDYKGNQPQHF

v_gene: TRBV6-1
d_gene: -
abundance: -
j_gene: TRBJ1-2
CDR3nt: TGTGCCAGCAGTGAAGTGCGATCGGCAGGTTTCTACACCTTC
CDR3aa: CASSEVRSAGFYTF

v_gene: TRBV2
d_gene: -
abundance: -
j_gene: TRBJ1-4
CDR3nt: TGTGCCAGCACCGCATGGGAGGCGGGTGAAAAACTGTTTTTT
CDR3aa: CASTAWEAGEKLFF

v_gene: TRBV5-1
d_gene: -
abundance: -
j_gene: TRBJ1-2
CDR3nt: TGCGCCAGCAGCCCGGCCGGGGAGGGGAGAAGCTACACCTTC
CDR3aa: CASSPAGEGRSYTF

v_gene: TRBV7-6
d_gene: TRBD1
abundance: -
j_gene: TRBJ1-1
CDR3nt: TGTGCCAGCAGCCCAGGGGGACCGCCGAACACTGAAGCTTTCTTT
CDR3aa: CASSPGGPPNTEAFF

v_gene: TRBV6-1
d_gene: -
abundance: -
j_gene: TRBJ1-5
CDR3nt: TGTGCCAGCCAAGACACGAATCAGCCCCAGCATTTT
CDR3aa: CASQDTNQPQHF

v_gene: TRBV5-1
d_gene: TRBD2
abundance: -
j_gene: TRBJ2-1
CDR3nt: TGCGCCAGCAGCTTTAGCGGGAATATTAGAAATGAGCAGTTCTTC
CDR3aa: CASSFSGNIRNEQFF

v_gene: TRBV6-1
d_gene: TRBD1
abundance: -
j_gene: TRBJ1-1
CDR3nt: TGTGCCAGCAGTGTAAGAGACAGGGGAACTGAAGCTTTCTTT
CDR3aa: CASSVRDRGTEAFF

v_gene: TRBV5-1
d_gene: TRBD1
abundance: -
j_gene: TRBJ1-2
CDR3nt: TGCGCCAGCAGCCCGGGACAGCCTAACTATGGCTACACCTTC
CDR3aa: CASSPGQPNYGYTF

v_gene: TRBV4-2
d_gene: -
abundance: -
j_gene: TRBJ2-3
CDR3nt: TGTGCCAGCAGCCAAGGAAGGACGACAGGACATTATAGGGATACGCAGTATTTT
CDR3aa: CASSQGRTTGHYRDTQYF

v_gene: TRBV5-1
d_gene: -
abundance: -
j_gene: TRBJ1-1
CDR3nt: TGCGCCAGCAGCTTCAGGGAAGGCACTGAAGCTTTCTTT
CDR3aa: CASSFREGTEAFF